Shown below are 3 T cell receptor beta chains from a single sample sequenced in a study of cytomegalovirus exposure and HLA in healthy donors. The PCR ran on 60 Vbeta and 13 Jbeta primers. TCRdb's copy holds only in-frame clones and misses some; the assay was immunoSEQ multiplex PCR. The table records more than 90,000 clones, roughly 79% of them present only once. Specimen: PBMCs. The receptors come from a middle-aged man in good health and CMV-seronegative.

This clone was counted a few times. The chain combines TRBV2 with TRBJ2-3, with D hard to call. In germline, CDR1 is SNHLY, CDR2 FYNNEI. CDR3 size: 17 residues. The V end was cut by 4 bases, the J end by 3 bases, with 20 bases between. The DNA of the CDR3 is TGTGCCAGCAGTGGTGTAGTCTCTGGCGTGAGGACAGATACGCAGTATTTT. Translation gives CASSGVVSGVRTDTQYF.

In this sample, this clone turned up once. The gene calls are TRBV2 and TRBJ1-5; no definite D call. In germline, CDR1 is SNHLY, CDR2 FYNNEI. The CDR3 has 11 amino acids. V was clipped by 5 bases and J by 5 bases, with 4 bases between them. The CDR3 DNA reads TGTGCCAGCAGTCTAGATCAGCCCCAGCATTTT. It encodes CASSLDQPQHF.

V is TRBV5-1 and J is TRBJ1-1; 7 positions agree with TRBD1. CDR3 length: 14 residues. V lost 4 bases to trimming and J lost 4 bases; unmatched junction nucleotides: 7. The germline CDR1 and CDR2 sequences are SGHRS and YFSETQ. CDR3 DNA: TGCGCCAGCAGCCAGGGGGTTCGGGGCACTGAAGCTTTCTTT. Translation gives CASSQGVRGTEAFF. The full variable domain, in which reference TRBV5-1 and TRBJ1-1 provide the parts outside the CDR3, is KAGVTQTPRYLIKTRGQQVTLSCSPISGHRSVSWYQQTPGQGLQFLFEYFSETQRNKGNFPGRFSGRQFSNSRSEMNVSTLELGDSALYLCASSQGVRGTEAFFGQGTRLTVV.